This T cell receptor (beta chain) was retrieved from a study of shared clonotypes between healthy human individuals. Study in general: Donors, aged 18 to 49, were a couple of women and a few men. Each donor contributed plates that comprised three CD4 naive, three CD4 memory, two CD8 naive and one CD8 memory.

Naive CD8 isolation took CD45RO-negative cells positively selected for CCR7 and excluded terminally differentiated effector memory CD45RA+ cells. Each donor was a Caucasian adult residing in Nashville, Tennessee. Profiled with immunoSEQ multiplex PCR; TCRdb holds only in-frame clones, not every one. The sample includes over 750,000 clones, 90% to 97% of them seen just once. This CDR3 has 14 amino acids. Trimming left V 5 bases short and J 7 bases short, with 18 bases between. The germline V gene encodes CDR1 SEHNR and CDR2 FQNEAQ (reference sequence). With regard to this clone: Its antigen is currently unknown.

The study's findings and limits: Richness estimates generally favored naive over memory subsets.

Sequencing was done on a sample of naive CD8+ T cells sorted from blood. The TCR was taken from a man aged 25-45 years in good health. The gene calls are TRBV7-9 and TRBJ2-7; D is uncertain. The CDR3 bases are TGTGCCAGCAGCCCGCCGGCAGGAAGGTGGGAGCAGTACTTC. It codes for CASSPPAGRWEQYF. Full variable domain (outside the CDR3, taken from reference TRBV7-9 and TRBJ2-7): DTGVSQNPRHKITKRGQNVTFRCDPISEHNRLYWYRQTLGQGPEFLTYFQNEAQLEKSRLLSDRFSAERPKGSFSTLEIQRTEQGDSAMYLCASSPPAGRWEQYFGPGTRLTVT.